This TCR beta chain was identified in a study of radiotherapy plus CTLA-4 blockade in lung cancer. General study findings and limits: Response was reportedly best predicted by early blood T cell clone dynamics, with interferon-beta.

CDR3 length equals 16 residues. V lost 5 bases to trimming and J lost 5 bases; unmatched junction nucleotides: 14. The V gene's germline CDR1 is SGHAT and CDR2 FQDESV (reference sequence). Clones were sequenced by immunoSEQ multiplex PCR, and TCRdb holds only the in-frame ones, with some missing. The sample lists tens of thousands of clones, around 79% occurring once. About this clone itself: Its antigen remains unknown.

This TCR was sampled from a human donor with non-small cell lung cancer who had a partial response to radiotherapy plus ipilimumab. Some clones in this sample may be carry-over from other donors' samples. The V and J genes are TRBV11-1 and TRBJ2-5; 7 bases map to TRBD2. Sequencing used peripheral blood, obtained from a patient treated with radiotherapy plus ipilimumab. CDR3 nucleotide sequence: TGTGCCAGCAGCCTGTCGGGGCGGGGGAGTGCGGAGACCCAGTACTTC. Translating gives CASSLSGRGSAETQYF.